A single T cell receptor (beta chain) is shown here with its context. What it recognizes is unknown. The germline CDR1 and CDR2 sequences are SGHVS and FNYEAQ. The CDR3 covers 14 residues. Unmatched junction bases numbered 14, after V lost 3 bases and J lost 18 bases. This entry is derived from a study of T cell responses to AZD1222 COVID-19 vaccine. Study-level findings and limits: Reportedly, nearly half of unique spike TCRs recognized epitopes outside B.1.351/B.1.1.7 mutations.

Clones were read by immunoSEQ multiplex PCR, and TCRdb kept only the in-frame ones, dropping some. Of about 180,000 clones listed, around nine tenths are singletons. The receptor comes from an adult who received the AZD1222 COVID-19 vaccine. Sequencing was performed on peripheral blood, taken 28 days after the second AZD1222 dose. The chain joins TRBV7-6 to TRBJ1-6, with TRBD1 identical over 7 bases. CDR3 DNA: TGTGCCAGCAGCTTGGGCAGGGGGTCGGGCGTCAGCCACTTT. Encoded protein: CASSLGRGSGVSHF.